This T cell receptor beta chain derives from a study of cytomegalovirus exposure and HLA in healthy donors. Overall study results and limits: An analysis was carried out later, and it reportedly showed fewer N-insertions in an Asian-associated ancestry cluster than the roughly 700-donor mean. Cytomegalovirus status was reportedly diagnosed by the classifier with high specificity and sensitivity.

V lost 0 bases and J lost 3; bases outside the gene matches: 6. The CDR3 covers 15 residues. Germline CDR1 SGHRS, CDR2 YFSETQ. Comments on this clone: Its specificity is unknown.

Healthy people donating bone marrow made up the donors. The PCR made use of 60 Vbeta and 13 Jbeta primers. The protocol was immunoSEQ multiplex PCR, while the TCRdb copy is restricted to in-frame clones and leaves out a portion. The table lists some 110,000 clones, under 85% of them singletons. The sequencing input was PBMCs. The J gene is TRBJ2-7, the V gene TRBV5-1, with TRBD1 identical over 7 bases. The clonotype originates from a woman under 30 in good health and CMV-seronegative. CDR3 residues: CASSLEAGGRYEQYF. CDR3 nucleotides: TGCGCCAGCAGCTTGGAGGCAGGGGGACGCTACGAGCAGTACTTC.